One and the same sample provided the 19 T cell receptor beta chains below, sequenced in a study of blood T cell repertoires in COVID-19. Here immunoSEQ multiplex PCR was the method, and the copy in TCRdb shows in-frame clones only, minus some. The sample has around 230,000 clones; roughly 90% are singletons. The sequencing input was PBMCs or T cells enriched from blood (not recorded which). The receptors were sampled from a woman aged 25-40 years with acute COVID-19.

The V and J genes are TRBV19 and TRBJ1-1, with 7 nucleotides matching TRBD1. The germline gives CDR1 LNHDA, CDR2 SQIVND (reference sequence). V lost 5 bases to trimming and J lost 0 bases; unmatched junction nucleotides: 3. The CDR3 sequence is 14 residues long. CDR3 in DNA: TGTGCCAGTAGTGCGGGACAGATGAACACTGAAGCTTTCTTT. Protein sequence: CASSAGQMNTEAFF.

J is TRBJ1-1 and V is TRBV4-1, with 8 nucleotides matching TRBD1. V lost 0 bases to trimming and J lost 6 bases; unmatched junction nucleotides: 6. Germline lookup yields CDR1 MGHRA and CDR2 YSYEKL. This CDR3 spans 15 amino acids. CDR3 DNA: TGCGCCAGCAGCCAAGATCAGGGGGCGGCCGCTGAAGCTTTCTTT. Protein sequence: CASSQDQGAAAEAFF.

The chain recombines TRBV28 with TRBJ2-6, with a possible D match to TRBD1 (5 bases). The CDR3 sequence is 16 residues long. Looked up from germline, CDR1 is MDHEN and CDR2 is SYDVKM. With 5 bases removed from V and 4 bases from J, the gap between germline ends came to 15 bases. The CDR3 loop reads CASSRTQGLGANVLTF. CDR3 coding DNA: TGTGCCAGCAGTCGGACCCAGGGATTGGGGGCCAACGTCCTGACTTTC.

V usage is TRBV30 and J usage is TRBJ2-7; D not certain. The CDR3 sequence is 13 residues long. Trimming cost V 1 base and J 2 bases, with 9 bases left between them. CDR1 and CDR2 (germline): GTSNPN, SVGIG (reference sequence). The CDR3 loop is CAWSELAAYEQYF. Here the CDR3 DNA reads TGTGCCTGGAGTGAGTTGGCTGCCTACGAGCAGTACTTC.

On this clone itself: Other DNA sequences in the same sample also yield this CDR3. CDR3 loop: CASRPRGDTGELFF. The CDR3 DNA reads as TGTGCCAGTAGGCCCCGGGGGGACACCGGGGAGCTGTTTTTT. This chain uses TRBV25-1 with TRBJ2-2; TRBD2 aligns across 7 bases. Germline CDR1 and CDR2: MGHDK and SYGVNS. The trim removed 9 bases at V and 3 bases at J, leaving 7 bases unmatched. The CDR3 consists of 14 residues.

The chain links TRBV11-3 to TRBJ1-1, with D possibly TRBD1 on 6 matching bases. Trimming took 5 bases from V and 5 from J, leaving 24 bases between them. Germline V gives CDR1 SGHNT, CDR2 YENEEA. The CDR3 length is 17 residues. Written as DNA, the CDR3 is TGTGCCAGCAGCCCCCAAGGGGGGGGCGGGAGGGAAACTGAAGCTTTCTTT. Translating gives CASSPQGGGGRETEAFF.

This clone was seen once. The rearrangement uses TRBV7-9 and TRBJ1-1; D is ambiguous. Trimming stripped 4 bases from V and 0 bases from J, with 12 bases between. CDR1 SEHNR and CDR2 FQNEAQ come from the germline V gene (reference sequence). The CDR3 loop spans 15 amino acids. CDR3 residues: CASSSLRGLNTEAFF. The CDR3 DNA is TGTGCCAGCAGCTCCCTCAGAGGGTTGAACACTGAAGCTTTCTTT.

The chain has TRBV6-5 and TRBJ1-6; a possible D gene is TRBD1 (6 bases). Germline V lookup: CDR1 MNHEY, CDR2 SVGAGI. V was cut by 8 bases and J by 6 bases, with 11 bases left in between. This CDR3 has 13 residues. CDR3 amino acids: CASRTALNSPLHF. The CDR3, as DNA: TGTGCCAGCCGGACAGCCCTTAATTCACCCCTCCACTTT.

The chain employs TRBV7-8 and TRBJ1-4; TRBD1 might be the D (6 bases). The CDR3 spans 16 residues. Looked up from germline, CDR1 is SGHVS and CDR2 is FQNEAQ. V was pared by 1 base and J by 5 bases, with 14 bases between. The CDR3 loop reads CASSLDPGAWNEKLFF. The CDR3 DNA reads as TGTGCCAGCAGCTTAGACCCAGGGGCCTGGAATGAAAAACTGTTTTTT.

V usage is TRBV28 and J usage is TRBJ2-2; D uncertain. CDR1 and CDR2 from the germline V gene are MDHEN and SYDVKM. V lost 2 bases to trimming and J lost 1 base, with 8 bases between them. CDR3 length equals 15 residues. The CDR3 is CASSLLAGNTGELFF. The CDR3 DNA reads as TGTGCCAGCAGTTTACTGGCAGGGAACACCGGGGAGCTGTTTTTT.

V is TRBV9 and J is TRBJ2-2; perhaps TRBD2 as D (5 bases). The V end lost 4 bases, the J end lost 4 bases, and 17 bases lay between the germline ends. Germline V lookup: CDR1 SGDLS, CDR2 YYNGEE. The CDR3 contains 16 residues. CDR3 region: CASSPWGAVGTGELFF. DNA for the CDR3: TGTGCCAGCAGCCCCTGGGGAGCGGTGGGCACCGGGGAGCTGTTTTTT. The full variable domain, rest sourced from reference TRBV9 and TRBJ2-2, is DSGVTQTPKHLITATGQRVTLRCSPRSGDLSVYWYQQSLDQGLQFLIQYYNGEERAKGNILERFSAQQFPDLHSELNLSSLELGDSALYFCASSPWGAVGTGELFFGEGSRLTVL.

This chain connects TRBV3-1 (or the pseudogene TRBV3-2) to TRBJ2-7; 8 bases agree with TRBD2. The V and J ends lost 4 bases and 3 bases, in that order; junction bases with no gene match: 8. The germline V gene has CDR1 LGHDT and CDR2 YNNKEL (reference sequence). The CDR3 is 15 amino acids. CDR3 region: CASSRGPRGDYEQYF. The DNA for the CDR3 is TGTGCCAGCAGCCGGGGGCCGCGGGGGGACTACGAGCAGTACTTC.

The rearrangement links TRBV5-1 to TRBJ2-7; TRBD1 aligns across 7 bases. With V trimmed by 2 bases and J by 0 bases, 2 bases remained unmatched. The CDR3 is 14 amino acids. CDR1 is SGHRS, CDR2 YFSETQ, per germline. Written as DNA, the CDR3 is TGCGCCAGCAGCTTCGGGACAGCCTCCTACGAGCAGTACTTC. Its translation is CASSFGTASYEQYF.

V gene TRBV5-8 combines with J gene TRBJ1-3; D gene ambiguous. Germline V gives CDR1 SGHTS, CDR2 YDEGEE. Trimming stripped 5 bases from V and 3 bases from J, with 6 bases between. This CDR3 contains 12 residues. As DNA, the CDR3 is TGTGCCAGCAGTTTTATTGGAAACACCATATATTTT. It is translated as CASSFIGNTIYF. The full variable domain, in which reference TRBV5-8 and TRBJ1-3 provide the parts outside the CDR3, is EAGVTQSPTHLIKTRGQQATLRCSPISGHTSVYWYQQALGLGLQFLLWYDEGEERNRGNFPPRFSGRQFPNYSSELNVNALELEDSALYLCASSFIGNTIYFGEGSWLTVV.

The DNA of the CDR3 is TGCGCCAGCGGATCCCAGGGGACAGGCTATCTCGATACGCAGTATTTT. Residues: CASGSQGTGYLDTQYF. The chain couples TRBV5-1 to TRBJ2-3, with 8 bases aligning to TRBD1. V was clipped by 7 bases and J by 6 bases; unmatched bases: 16. Germline-derived CDR1 and CDR2 are SGHRS and YFSETQ. The CDR3 has 16 residues.

This chain uses TRBV5-5 with TRBJ2-2; D remains unclear. Trimming shortened V by 8 bases and J by 6 bases, and 11 bases separated the two germline ends. This CDR3 spans 12 amino acids. Germline values: CDR1 SGHKS, CDR2 YYEKEE (reference sequence). The CDR3, as DNA: TGTGCCAGTACTGGAGACTCCGGGGAGCTGTTTTTT. Its translation is CASTGDSGELFF.

The J gene is TRBJ2-1, the V gene TRBV12-3 or TRBV12-4; weak D call: TRBD1 (5 bases). The CDR3 spans 13 residues. V was pared by 7 bases and J by 10 bases, with 17 bases between. This CDR3 reads CASKYQGYPEQFF. The DNA for the CDR3 is TGTGCCAGCAAATACCAGGGCTACCCCGAGCAGTTCTTC.

This chain connects TRBV3-1 (or the pseudogene TRBV3-2) to TRBJ1-1; D remains unclear. V lost 3 bases and J 8 bases, leaving 16 bases between the germline ends. The CDR3 spans 14 residues. CDR1 and CDR2 from the germline V gene are LGHDT and YNNKEL (reference sequence). The CDR3 loop is CASSHSVNPLEAFF. DNA for the CDR3: TGTGCCAGCAGCCATTCGGTTAACCCCCTCGAAGCTTTCTTT.

The rearrangement joins TRBV27 to TRBJ2-2, with 8 bases lining up with TRBD2. J was trimmed by 4 bases and V by 8 bases; bases with no gene match: 12. Germline V gives CDR1 MNHEY, CDR2 SMNVEV (reference sequence). This CDR3 has 16 amino acids. The CDR3 DNA follows: TGTGCCAGCGCGGGGGGCGGGGGGCAGGTCACCGGGGAGCTGTTTTTT. This gives the protein CASAGGGGQVTGELFF.